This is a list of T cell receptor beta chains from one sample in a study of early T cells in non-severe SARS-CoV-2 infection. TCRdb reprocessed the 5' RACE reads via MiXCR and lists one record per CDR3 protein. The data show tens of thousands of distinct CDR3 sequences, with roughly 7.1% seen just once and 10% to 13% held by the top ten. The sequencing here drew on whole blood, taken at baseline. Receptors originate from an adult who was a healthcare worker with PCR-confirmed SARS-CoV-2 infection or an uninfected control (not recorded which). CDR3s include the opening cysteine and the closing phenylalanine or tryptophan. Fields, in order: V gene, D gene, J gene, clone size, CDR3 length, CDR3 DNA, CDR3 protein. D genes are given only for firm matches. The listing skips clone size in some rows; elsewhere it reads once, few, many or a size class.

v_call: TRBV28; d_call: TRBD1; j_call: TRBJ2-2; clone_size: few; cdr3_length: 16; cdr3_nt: TGTGCCAGCAGTTCCCCGGACAGGGTTTCGGGCGGGGAGCTGTTTTTT; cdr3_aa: CASSSPDRVSGGELFF
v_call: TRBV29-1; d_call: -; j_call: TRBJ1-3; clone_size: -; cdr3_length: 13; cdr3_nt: TGCAGCGTTGCTGTCCTTTCCGGAAACACCATATATTTT; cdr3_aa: CSVAVLSGNTIYF
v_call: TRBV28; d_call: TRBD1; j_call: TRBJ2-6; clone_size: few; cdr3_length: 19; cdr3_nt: TGTGCCAGCAGCTTTCCCGTCGCAGGGGGTACGCGAGGGGCCAACGTCCTGACTTTC; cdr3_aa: CASSFPVAGGTRGANVLTF
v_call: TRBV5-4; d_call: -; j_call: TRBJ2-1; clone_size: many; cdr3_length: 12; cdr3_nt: TGTGCCAGCAGCTCCCTCGGCAATGAGCAGTTCTTC; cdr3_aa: CASSSLGNEQFF
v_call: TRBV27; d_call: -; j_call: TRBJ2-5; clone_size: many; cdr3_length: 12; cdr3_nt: TGTGCCAGCAGGCAGGGCGAGGAGACCCAGTACTTC; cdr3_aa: CASRQGEETQYF
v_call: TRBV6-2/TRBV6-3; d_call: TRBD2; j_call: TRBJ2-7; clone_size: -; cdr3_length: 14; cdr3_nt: TGTGCCAGCAGTTACTCGGGACTAGCAATCGAGCAGTACTTC; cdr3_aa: CASSYSGLAIEQYF
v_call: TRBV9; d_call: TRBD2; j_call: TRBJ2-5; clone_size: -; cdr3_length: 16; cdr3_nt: TGTGCCAGCAGCGCAGGACTAGCGGGAGATTGGGAGACCCAGTACTTC; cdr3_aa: CASSAGLAGDWETQYF
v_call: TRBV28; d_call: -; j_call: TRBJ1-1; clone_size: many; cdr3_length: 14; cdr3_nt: TGTGCCAGCTCTCCCGGGGGGGCGAGCACTGAAGCTTTCTTT; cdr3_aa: CASSPGGASTEAFF
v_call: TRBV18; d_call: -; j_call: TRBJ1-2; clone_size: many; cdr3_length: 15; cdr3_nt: TGTGCCAGCTCACCAGATCCGGGGCCTAGCTATGGCTACACCTTC; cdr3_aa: CASSPDPGPSYGYTF
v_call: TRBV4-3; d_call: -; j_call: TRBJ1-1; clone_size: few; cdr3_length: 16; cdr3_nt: TGCGCCAGCAGCCAAGATACTACAGGGAGGGGCACTGAAGCTTTCTTT; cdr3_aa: CASSQDTTGRGTEAFF
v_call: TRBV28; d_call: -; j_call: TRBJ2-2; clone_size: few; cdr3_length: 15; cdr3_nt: TGTGCCAGCAGTTTATTTTGGGAGAACACCGGGGAGCTGTTTTTT; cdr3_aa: CASSLFWENTGELFF
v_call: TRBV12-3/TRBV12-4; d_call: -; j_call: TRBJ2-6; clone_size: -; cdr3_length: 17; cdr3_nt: TGTGCCAGCAGTGCTACCGGGACACTCTCTGGGGCCAACGTCCTGACTTTC; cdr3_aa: CASSATGTLSGANVLTF
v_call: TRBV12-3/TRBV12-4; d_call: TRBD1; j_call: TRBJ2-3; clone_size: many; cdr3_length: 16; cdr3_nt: TGTGCCAGCAGTCTTTGGACAGGGTTTCCCACAGATACGCAGTATTTT; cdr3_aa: CASSLWTGFPTDTQYF
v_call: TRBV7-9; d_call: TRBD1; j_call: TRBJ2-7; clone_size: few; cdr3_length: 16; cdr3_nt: TGTGCCAGCAGCCCAAGCTACGGGACAGGAGTCTACGAGCAGTACTTC; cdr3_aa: CASSPSYGTGVYEQYF
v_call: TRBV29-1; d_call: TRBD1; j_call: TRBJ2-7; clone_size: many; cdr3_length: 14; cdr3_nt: TGCAGCGTTGGGGACAGGGATGTCTACTACGAGCAGTACTTC; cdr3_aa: CSVGDRDVYYEQYF
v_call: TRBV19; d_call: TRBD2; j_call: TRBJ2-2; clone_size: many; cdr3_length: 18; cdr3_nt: TGTGCCACCACAACGTGGGCTAGCGGGAAATCGGTCACCGGGGAGCTGTTTTTT; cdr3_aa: CATTTWASGKSVTGELFF
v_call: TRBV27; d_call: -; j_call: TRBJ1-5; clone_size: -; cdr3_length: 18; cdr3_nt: TGTGCCAGCAGTTTATCATCGGGCCCCCACTATAGCAATCAGCCCCAGCATTTT; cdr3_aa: CASSLSSGPHYSNQPQHF
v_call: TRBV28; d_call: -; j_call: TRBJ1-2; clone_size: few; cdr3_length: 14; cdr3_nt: TGTGCCAGCAGTTTGCGGGGTTTCGGCTATGGCTACACCTTC; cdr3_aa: CASSLRGFGYGYTF
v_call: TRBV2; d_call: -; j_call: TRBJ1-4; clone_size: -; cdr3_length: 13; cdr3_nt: TGTGCCAGCCGCGGGACCGAACTCGAAAAACTGTTTTTT; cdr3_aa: CASRGTELEKLFF
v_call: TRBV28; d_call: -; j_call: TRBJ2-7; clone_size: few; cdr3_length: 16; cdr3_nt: TGTGCCAGCAGTTTGGTAGGTGGGCTGGGTTCCTACGAGCAGTACTTC; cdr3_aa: CASSLVGGLGSYEQYF
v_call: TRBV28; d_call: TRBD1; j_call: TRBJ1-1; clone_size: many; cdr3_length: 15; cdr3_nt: TGTGCCAGCAGTGTGGACAGGGAGATGAACACTGAAGCTTTCTTT; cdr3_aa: CASSVDREMNTEAFF
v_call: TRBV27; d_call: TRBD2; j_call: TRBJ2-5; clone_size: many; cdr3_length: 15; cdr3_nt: TGTGCCAGCAGTTCGTGGACTAGCGGGAAAGAGACCCAGTACTTC; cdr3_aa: CASSSWTSGKETQYF
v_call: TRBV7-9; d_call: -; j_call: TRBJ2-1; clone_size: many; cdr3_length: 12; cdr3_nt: TGTGCCAGCAGCTTAGGACAGGTTAAGCAGTTCTTC; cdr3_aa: CASSLGQVKQFF
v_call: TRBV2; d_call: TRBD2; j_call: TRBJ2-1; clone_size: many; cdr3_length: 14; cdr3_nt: TGTGCCAGCGTGACTAGCGGGGTATACAATGAGCAGTTCTTC; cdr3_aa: CASVTSGVYNEQFF
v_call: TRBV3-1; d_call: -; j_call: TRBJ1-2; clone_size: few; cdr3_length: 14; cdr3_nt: TGTGCCAGCAGCCAACTAGTCAGGGGCTATGGCTACACCTTC; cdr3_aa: CASSQLVRGYGYTF
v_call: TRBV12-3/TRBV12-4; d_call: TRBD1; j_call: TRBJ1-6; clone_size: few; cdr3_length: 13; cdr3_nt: TGTGCCAGCAGCCGGGACAGGGTGTCACCCCTCCACTTT; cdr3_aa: CASSRDRVSPLHF
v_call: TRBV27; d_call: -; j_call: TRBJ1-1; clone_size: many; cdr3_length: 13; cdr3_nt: TGTGCCAGCAGTCCCCCGGTGAACACTGAAGCTTTCTTT; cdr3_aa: CASSPPVNTEAFF
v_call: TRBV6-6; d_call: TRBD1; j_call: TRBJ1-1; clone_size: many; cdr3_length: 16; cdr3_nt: TGTGCCAGCAGTTACCCACAAGACAACAGGGGCCGTGAAGCTTTCTTT; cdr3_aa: CASSYPQDNRGREAFF
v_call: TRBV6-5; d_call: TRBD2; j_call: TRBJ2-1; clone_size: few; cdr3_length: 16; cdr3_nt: TGTGCCAGCAGCCTAGCGGGACCGATCCCCTACAATGAGCAGTTCTTC; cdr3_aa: CASSLAGPIPYNEQFF
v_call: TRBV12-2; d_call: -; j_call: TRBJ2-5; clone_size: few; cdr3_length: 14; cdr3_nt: TGTGCAAGTCGCTTCCTGCTAGCGCAAGAGACCCAGTACTTC; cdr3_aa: CASRFLLAQETQYF
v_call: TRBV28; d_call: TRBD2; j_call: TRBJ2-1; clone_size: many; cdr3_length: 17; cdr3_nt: TGTGCCAGCAGTGCCATCCTGACTAGCGGACCCACGAATGAGCAGTTCTTC; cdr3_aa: CASSAILTSGPTNEQFF
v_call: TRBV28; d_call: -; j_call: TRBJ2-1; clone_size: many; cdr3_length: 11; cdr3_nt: TGTGCCAGCAGTTTCCTGGGTGAGCAGTTCTTC; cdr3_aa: CASSFLGEQFF
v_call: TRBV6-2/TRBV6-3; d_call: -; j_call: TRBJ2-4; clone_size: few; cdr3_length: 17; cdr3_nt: TGTGCCAGCAGTTACGAGTTGGCAGGGGTGACCAAAAACATTCAGTACTTC; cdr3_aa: CASSYELAGVTKNIQYF
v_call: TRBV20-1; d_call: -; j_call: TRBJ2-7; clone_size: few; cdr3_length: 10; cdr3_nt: TGCAGTGCTGCCATCTACGAGCAGTACTTC; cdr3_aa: CSAAIYEQYF
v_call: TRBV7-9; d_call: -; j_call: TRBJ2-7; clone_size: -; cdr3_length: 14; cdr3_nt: TGTGCCAGCAGCTTAGGCCCCGGGGACCAAGAGCAGTACTTC; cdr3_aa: CASSLGPGDQEQYF
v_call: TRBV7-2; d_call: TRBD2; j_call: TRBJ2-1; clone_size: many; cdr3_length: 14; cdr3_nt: TGTGCCAGCAGCTTGCGGGGGACTTACAATGAGCAGTTCTTC; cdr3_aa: CASSLRGTYNEQFF
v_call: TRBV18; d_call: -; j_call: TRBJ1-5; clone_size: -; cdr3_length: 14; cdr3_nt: TGTGCCAGCTCCGGCGGGGCCAGCAATCAGCCCCAGCATTTT; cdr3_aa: CASSGGASNQPQHF
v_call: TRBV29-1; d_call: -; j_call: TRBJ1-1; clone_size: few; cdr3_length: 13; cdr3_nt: TGCAGCGTTGAAGAACCCCGAGGGACTGAAGCTTTCTTT; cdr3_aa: CSVEEPRGTEAFF
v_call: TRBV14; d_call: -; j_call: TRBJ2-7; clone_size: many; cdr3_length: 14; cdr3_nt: TGTGCCAGCAGCCACCCCGCTGGGGACTACGAGCAGTACTTC; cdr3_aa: CASSHPAGDYEQYF
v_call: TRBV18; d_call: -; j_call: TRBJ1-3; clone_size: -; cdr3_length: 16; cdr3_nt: TGTGCCAGCTCACCAGGCAGAACGAGCTCTGGAAACACCATATATTTT; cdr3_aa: CASSPGRTSSGNTIYF
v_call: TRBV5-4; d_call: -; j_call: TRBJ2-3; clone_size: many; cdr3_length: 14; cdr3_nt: TGTGCCAGCAGCTTGGACATTACAGGAGATACGCAGTATTTT; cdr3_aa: CASSLDITGDTQYF